This TCR beta chain was sequenced in a study of vaccination and CD4 T cells after COVID-19. Germline V lookup: CDR1 MNHNS, CDR2 SASEGT. The CDR3 totals 13 residues. Trimming shortened V by 6 bases and J by 2 bases, and 10 bases separated the two germline ends. Described treatment: 10-day PBMC culture with coronavirus spike peptide pools or control peptides (ViraFEST assay). This clonotype came up once. Its antigen is not known. The Oncomine TCR Beta short-read assay generated sequence data from the DNA of cultured CD4+ T cells. TCRdb processed the PCR reads anew with MiXCR; each CDR3 protein has one entry. The sample gives 20,000 to 30,000 distinct CDR3 sequences, 62% of which show up once; approximately 7.8% is in the top ten.

The receptor's source is a human donor who had recovered from COVID-19. Sequenced: CD4+ T cells from blood, cultured in vitro. This sequence joins TRBV6-1 and TRBJ1-1; D not certain. The CDR3 DNA sequence: TGTGCCAGCAGCCGTGGATCAAACACTGAAGCTTTCTTT. Amino acids: CASSRGSNTEAFF.